Following are 7 T cell receptor beta chains from one sample sequenced in a study of blood T cell repertoires in COVID-19. Clones were read by immunoSEQ multiplex PCR, and TCRdb kept only the in-frame ones, dropping some. This table holds around 250,000 clones, over 75% found once. Sample: peripheral blood. All receptors come from a man aged 25-45 years who had recovered from COVID-19.

The V and J genes are TRBV29-1 and TRBJ2-7; 10 bases are a match to TRBD1. Trimming took 7 bases from V and 6 from J; bases not matched to a gene: 6. Germline V gives CDR1 SQVTM, CDR2 ANQGSEA. The CDR3 contains 12 residues. The CDR3 region is CSAMTGGFEQYF. For the CDR3, the DNA is TGCAGCGCGATGACAGGGGGCTTCGAGCAGTACTTC.

V and J are TRBV5-1 and TRBJ2-5; TRBD2 aligns across 7 bases. This CDR3 has 14 residues. Germline V CDR1 and CDR2: SGHRS, YFSETQ. With 5 bases clipped from V and 5 bases from J, the junction kept 9 bases outside the gene matches. The CDR3 nucleotides are TGCGCCAGCAGACCGTCTAGCGGAGGGGAGACCCAGTACTTC. It is translated as CASRPSSGGETQYF.

In DNA, the CDR3 is TGTGCCAGCTCGAGTGATGCGGGGGGATTTGATACGCAGTATTTT. The encoded protein is CASSSDAGGFDTQYF. The chain joins TRBV6-4 to TRBJ2-3; 8 bases are a match to TRBD2. Losses at the gene ends were 8 bases for V and 6 bases for J; bases not matched to a gene: 13. Germline V gene lookup returns CDR1 MRHNA and CDR2 SNTAGT. The CDR3 consists of 15 residues.

The chain combines TRBV19 with TRBJ2-7; D gene ambiguous. This CDR3 comprises 12 residues. V lost 5 bases, J lost 4 bases, and 9 bases lay in between. CDR1 and CDR2 from the germline V gene are LNHDA and SQIVND (reference sequence). The CDR3, as DNA: TGTGCCAGTAGTGCGTACCCATACGAGCAGTACTTC. Translated, it gives CASSAYPYEQYF.

This clone is a singleton in its sample. The J gene is TRBJ2-5, the V gene TRBV6-5; 11 bases match TRBD2. The CDR3 covers 15 residues. The germline CDR1 and CDR2 sequences are MNHEY and SVGAGI. J gave up 1 base and V 7 bases, and 5 bases lay outside the gene matches. CDR3 loop: CASTDLAGGQETQYF. The CDR3 region has the DNA TGTGCCAGCACGGATCTAGCGGGGGGCCAAGAGACCCAGTACTTC.

V and J are TRBV5-1 and TRBJ1-2; no reliable D call. V was trimmed by 1 base and J by 4 bases, leaving 5 bases between them. CDR3 length: 12 residues. Per germline, CDR1 SGHRS and CDR2 YFSETQ. The CDR3 here is CASSLFSYGYTF. Written as DNA, the CDR3 is TGCGCCAGCAGCTTGTTTAGCTATGGCTACACCTTC.

The chain joins TRBV3-1 (or the pseudogene TRBV3-2) to TRBJ2-3; possible D gene TRBD2, 6 bases. Trimming stripped 1 base from V and 3 bases from J, with 14 bases between. The CDR3 totals 16 residues. CDR1 is LGHDT, CDR2 YNNKEL, per germline (reference sequence). CDR3 residues: CASSQGGAIMTDTQYF. CDR3 sequence (DNA): TGTGCCAGCAGCCAAGGCGGGGCTATAATGACAGATACGCAGTATTTT.